The 16 T cell receptor beta chains given below trace back to one sample, sequenced in a study of blood T cell repertoires in COVID-19. Using immunoSEQ multiplex PCR, the repertoire was profiled, and TCRdb retains in-frame clones only, with some absent. The sample includes under 200,000 clones, more than 65% of them seen just once. Material for sequencing was PBMCs or T cells enriched from blood (not recorded which). These receptors came from a man aged 50 to 60 who had recovered from COVID-19.

The table lists this clone with a few counts. Here the CDR3 reads CASSVGTWAGGYTF. CDR3 sequence (DNA): TGTGCCAGCAGCGTAGGGACATGGGCAGGCGGCTACACCTTC. The chain couples TRBV9 to TRBJ1-2; tentatively, D is TRBD1 (5 bases). Trimming left V 0 bases short and J 8 bases short, with 14 bases between. CDR1 is SGDLS, CDR2 YYNGEE, per germline. This CDR3 has 14 residues.

There are a few counts of this clone. V and J are TRBV6-2 or TRBV6-3 and TRBJ2-2; 7 bases line up with TRBD2. In germline, CDR1 is MNHEY, CDR2 SVGEGT. Losses at the gene ends were 4 bases for V and 4 bases for J; bases not matched to a gene: 9. There are 16 residues in the CDR3. The CDR3 nucleotides read TGTGCCAGCAGTTCCACCTCTAGCGGTGCCACCGGGGAGCTGTTTTTT. Translation gives CASSSTSSGATGELFF.

The chain uses TRBV3-1 (or the pseudogene TRBV3-2) and TRBJ2-3, with a possible D match to TRBD2 (5 bases). The CDR3 sequence is 15 residues long. V lost 3 bases to trimming and J lost 6 bases, with 16 bases between them. Germline CDR1 LGHDT, CDR2 YNNKEL (reference sequence). The CDR3 sequence: CASSQFRLGKDTQYF. CDR3 DNA: TGTGCCAGCAGCCAGTTCCGACTCGGGAAGGATACGCAGTATTTT.

CDR3 DNA: TGTGCCAGCAGCGGTCCCGACAGGGTCACTGAAGCTTTCTTT. The encoded protein is CASSGPDRVTEAFF. The rearrangement links TRBV5-6 to TRBJ1-1, with 7 bases identical to TRBD1. Germline V gene sequence: CDR1 SGHDT, CDR2 YYEEEE. The CDR3 is 14 amino acids. With 4 bases clipped from V and 4 bases from J, the junction kept 7 bases outside the gene matches.

The J gene is TRBJ2-7, the V gene TRBV10-3; the match to TRBD1 covers 11 bases. The germline V gene encodes CDR1 ENHRY and CDR2 SYGVKD. J was trimmed by 5 bases and V by 3 bases; bases with no gene match: 12. The CDR3 has 17 residues. CDR3 in DNA: TGTGCCATCAGTGACGCAGGACAGGGGGCGCTTCTTAACGAGCAGTACTTC. It translates to CAISDAGQGALLNEQYF.

The chain employs TRBV3-1 (or the pseudogene TRBV3-2) and TRBJ2-5; 7 bases fit TRBD2. The J segment lost 5 bases and the V segment lost 2 bases, leaving 8 bases of the junction unmatched. Germline assignment: CDR1 LGHDT and CDR2 YNNKEL (reference sequence). The CDR3 has 15 residues. The CDR3 DNA reads TGTGCCAGCAGCCAATCTGGCCTGGGGGGGGAGACCCAGTACTTC. It specifies CASSQSGLGGETQYF.

As for this clone: Other DNA sequences in this sample translate to the same CDR3. The rearrangement joins TRBV5-6 to TRBJ2-6; no clear D gene. V was cut by 0 bases and J by 0 bases, with 4 bases left in between. This CDR3 spans 15 amino acids. CDR1 is SGHDT, CDR2 YYEEEE, per germline. CDR3 residues: CASSLAGSGANVLTF. CDR3 nucleotide sequence: TGTGCCAGCAGCTTGGCCGGCTCTGGGGCCAACGTCCTGACTTTC.

The chain links TRBV6-5 to TRBJ2-7; D is perhaps TRBD2 (5 bases). The germline V gene encodes CDR1 MNHEY and CDR2 SVGAGI. Trimming pared 2 bases from V and 5 bases from J, leaving 7 bases between. The CDR3 runs to 12 residues. Here the CDR3 reads CASSYEGHEQYF. The CDR3, as DNA: TGTGCCAGCAGTTACGAGGGTCACGAGCAGTACTTC.

The chain carries TRBV5-1 and TRBJ1-3, with a weak D call TRBD1 (6 bases). From germline, CDR1 is SGHRS and CDR2 YFSETQ. This CDR3 region has 14 residues. The ends were cut back, 1 base at V and 6 bases at J, with 11 bases in the middle. The CDR3 sequence is CASSLQGRENTIYF. The CDR3, as DNA: TGCGCCAGCAGCTTGCAGGGGAGGGAAAACACCATATATTTT.

The chain uses TRBV19 and TRBJ2-2, with TRBD1 identical over 9 bases. The J segment lost 4 bases and the V segment lost 4 bases, leaving 4 bases of the junction unmatched. Germline V gene lookup returns CDR1 LNHDA and CDR2 SQIVND (reference sequence). This CDR3 has 15 residues. The CDR3 nucleotides are TGTGCCAGTAGTACTTGGGACAGGGCCACCGGGGAGCTGTTTTTT. It codes for CASSTWDRATGELFF.

The CDR3 nucleotides read TGTGCCAGCAGCTTAGCGGCTGGGACCCGGGGGGATACGCAGTATTTT. Translation: CASSLAAGTRGDTQYF. This chain joins TRBV11-1 and TRBJ2-3; perhaps TRBD2 as D (6 bases). Germline V lookup: CDR1 SGHAT, CDR2 FQDESV (reference sequence). V lost 0 bases, J lost 6 bases, and 16 bases lay in between. The CDR3 consists of 16 residues.

V and J are TRBV11-2 and TRBJ2-1; 12 positions match TRBD2. CDR1 and CDR2 from the germline V gene are SGHAT and FQNNGV. The CDR3 consists of 19 residues. V lost 0 bases and J lost 10; bases outside the gene matches: 16. The CDR3 DNA reads TGTGCCAGCAGCTTAGATTCGGCACTAGCGGGGGGTTTACAATTCGAGCAGTTCTTC. Its protein product is CASSLDSALAGGLQFEQFF.

There are a few counts of this clone. The genes are TRBV4-1 and TRBJ2-1; maybe TRBD2 (6 bases). This CDR3 has 15 amino acids. V lost 4 bases and J 4 bases, leaving 14 bases between the germline ends. CDR1 MGHRA and CDR2 YSYEKL come from the germline V gene. The CDR3 DNA reads TGCGCCAGCAGCCCAAGCGGGCCGATATACAATGAGCAGTTCTTC. Its translation: CASSPSGPIYNEQFF.

The rearrangement links TRBV14 to TRBJ2-1; D is perhaps TRBD1 (6 bases). V was shortened by 4 bases and J by 4 bases, with 20 bases between the two germline ends. The germline V gene encodes CDR1 SGHDN and CDR2 FVKESK. The CDR3 covers 17 residues. In nucleotides, the CDR3 is TGTGCCAGCAGCCCTCACCGGGACAACTACTTATACAATGAGCAGTTCTTC. Protein: CASSPHRDNYLYNEQFF.

V gene TRBV7-3 combines with J gene TRBJ2-3; D remains unclear. V gave up 3 bases and J gave up 2 bases, with 3 bases separating them. Germline CDR1 is SGHTA and CDR2 is FQGTGA. CDR3 length: 12 amino acids. CDR3 DNA: TGTGCCAGCAGCTTGTACACAGATACGCAGTATTTT. This sequence encodes CASSLYTDTQYF.

This rearrangement joins TRBV5-4 to TRBJ2-2; the match to TRBD2 covers 7 bases. The germline gives CDR1 SGHNT, CDR2 YYREEE (reference sequence). The CDR3 consists of 15 residues. Trimming at V came to 1 base and at J to 10 bases, leaving 10 bases not matched to a gene. The CDR3 nucleotides read TGTGCCAGCAGCTTGTTTGGCGGGAGTCGGGCGGAGCTGTTTTTT. Translation: CASSLFGGSRAELFF.